This entry lists 28 T cell receptor beta chains sequenced from one sample in a study of CD8 T cells in Susac syndrome. It was with random hexamers that about 0.45 to 1 ug RNA was reverse transcribed. Via MiXCR, TCRdb re-called the immunoSEQ multiplex PCR reads, giving one row per CDR3 protein. The profile shows about 250,000 distinct CDR3 sequences, roughly 95% of them singletons. Sequencing was done on a sample of CD4+ T cells from PBMCs. These receptors were obtained from a human donor with multiple sclerosis.

The chain couples TRBV9 to TRBJ2-2; possible D gene TRBD2, 6 bases. Trimming removed 6 bases from V and 2 bases from J, with 20 bases in between. The length of the CDR3 is 17 residues. Germline-derived CDR1 and CDR2 are SGDLS and YYNGEE. CDR3 region: CASTSTGGTVNTGELFF. The CDR3, as DNA: TGTGCCAGCACCTCTACCGGGGGAACCGTTAACACCGGGGAGCTGTTTTTT.

The genes are TRBV11-2 and TRBJ2-5; D unclear. The CDR3 totals 13 residues. Trimming stripped 1 base from V and 0 bases from J, with 3 bases between. CDR1 SGHAT and CDR2 FQNNGV come from the germline V gene. CDR3: CASSLGDQETQYF. For the CDR3, the DNA is TGTGCCAGCAGCTTAGGGGACCAAGAGACCCAGTACTTC.

Only one count was recorded for this clonotype. The CDR3 nucleotides are TGTGCCGGAGGTACTGGAAGCACAGATACGCAGTATTTT. As protein: CAGGTGSTDTQYF. The chain carries TRBV2 and TRBJ2-3, with D possibly being TRBD2 (5 bases). V was cut by 11 bases and J by 0 bases, with 12 bases left in between. This CDR3 contains 13 residues. CDR1 and CDR2 from the germline V gene are SNHLY and FYNNEI.

The chain recombines TRBV14 with TRBJ2-3, with no clear D. Trimming took 1 base from V and 4 from J, leaving 6 bases between them. The V gene's germline CDR1 is SGHDN and CDR2 FVKESK. This CDR3 region has 13 residues. CDR3 DNA sequence: TGTGCCAGCAGCCAAGTGGTAGCAGATACGCAGTATTTT. This gives the protein CASSQVVADTQYF.

The V call is TRBV2, the J call TRBJ1-2; 7 nucleotides line up with TRBD1. Trimming removed 6 bases from V and 8 bases from J; junction bases left unmatched: 18. The V gene's germline CDR1 is SNHLY and CDR2 FYNNEI. The CDR3 length is 16 residues. For the CDR3, the DNA is TGTGCCAGCAGAGGGCTTCACAGGGGCCCCTTGAAGGGCTACACCTTC. Its translation: CASRGLHRGPLKGYTF.

The chain is built from TRBV25-1 and TRBJ2-3; D call uncertain. Germline V gives CDR1 MGHDK, CDR2 SYGVNS. With 1 base removed from V and 3 bases from J, the gap between germline ends came to 2 bases. This CDR3 region has 12 residues. The CDR3 loop reads CASSEFTDTQYF. The CDR3 DNA reads TGTGCCAGCAGTGAATTTACAGATACGCAGTATTTT. Looking up the rest from reference TRBV25-1 and TRBJ2-3 gives the full variable domain: EADIYQTPRYLVIGTGKKITLECSQTMGHDKMYWYQQDPGMELHLIHYSYGVNSTEKGDLSSESTVSRIRTEHFPLTLESARPSHTSQYLCASSEFTDTQYFGPGTRLTVL.

The chain carries TRBV11-1 and TRBJ1-2; 8 bases are a match to TRBD1. After removal of 5 bases from V and 8 bases from J, the junction contained 13 bases not matched to a gene. CDR1 and CDR2 (germline): SGHAT, FQDESV (reference sequence). The length of the CDR3 is 15 residues. Here the CDR3 reads CASSAIASGQGGYTF. CDR3 sequence (DNA): TGTGCCAGCAGCGCCATCGCCAGTGGACAGGGCGGCTACACCTTC. The variable domain in full, with the rest retrieved from reference TRBV11-1 and TRBJ1-2, is EAEVAQSPRYKITEKSQAVAFWCDPISGHATLYWYRQILGQGPELLVQFQDESVVDDSQLPKDRFSAERLKGVDSTLKIQPAELGDSAMYLCASSAIASGQGGYTFGSGTRLTVV.

This clonotype was observed once. V usage is TRBV5-1 and J usage is TRBJ1-2; TRBD1 matches at 8 bases. V lost 4 bases, J lost 2 bases, and 7 bases stayed unmatched. This CDR3 region has 15 residues. Germline loops: CDR1 SGHRS, CDR2 YFSETQ. CDR3 nucleotides: TGCGCCAGCAGCCCGGGGGACAGGCCCAACTATGGCTACACCTTC. Translation gives CASSPGDRPNYGYTF. Looking up the rest from reference TRBV5-1 and TRBJ1-2 gives the full variable domain: KAGVTQTPRYLIKTRGQQVTLSCSPISGHRSVSWYQQTPGQGLQFLFEYFSETQRNKGNFPGRFSGRQFSNSRSEMNVSTLELGDSALYLCASSPGDRPNYGYTFGSGTRLTVV.

This sequence joins TRBV7-8 and TRBJ1-3; D remains unclear. The CDR3 length is 18 residues. Germline V CDR1 and CDR2: SGHVS, FQNEAQ. With 1 base removed from V and 3 bases from J, the gap between germline ends came to 19 bases. The CDR3 protein is CASSLGGRVEVYGNTIYF. The CDR3 bases are TGTGCCAGCAGCTTAGGAGGAAGGGTTGAGGTGTATGGAAACACCATATATTTT.

Here the CDR3 DNA reads TGTGCCAGTAGTGCCCGGGACAGGGGAAATCAGCCCCAGCATTTT. Protein: CASSARDRGNQPQHF. The gene calls are TRBV19 and TRBJ1-5; 10 bases line up with TRBD1. This CDR3 comprises 15 residues. V lost 5 bases and J lost 4; bases outside the gene matches: 5. Germline V gene data show CDR1 as LNHDA and CDR2 as SQIVND (reference sequence).

This chain links TRBV3-1 with TRBJ2-5; the D is unclear. Per the germline V gene, CDR1 is LGHDT and CDR2 is YNNKEL (reference sequence). V lost 0 bases, J lost 7 bases, and 12 bases lay in between. The CDR3 sequence is 14 residues long. The CDR3 region is CASSQDISSGTQYF. The CDR3 bases are TGTGCCAGCAGCCAAGATATTAGCTCAGGGACCCAGTACTTC.

The chain employs TRBV7-9 and TRBJ2-7, with 10 bases lining up with TRBD2. There are 16 residues in the CDR3. V lost 5 bases and J lost 5; bases outside the gene matches: 12. Germline values: CDR1 SEHNR, CDR2 FQNEAQ (reference sequence). This chain's CDR3 is CASSPRVTSGADEQYF. CDR3 nucleotide sequence: TGTGCCAGCAGCCCCCGGGTCACTAGCGGGGCTGACGAGCAGTACTTC.

The chain carries TRBV7-9 and TRBJ2-5; 7 bases fit TRBD1. Germline assignment: CDR1 SEHNR and CDR2 FQNEAQ (reference sequence). CDR3 length: 13 amino acids. Unmatched junction bases numbered 1, after V lost 4 bases and J lost 2 bases. The CDR3 DNA reads TGTGCCAGCAGCTGGGGACAGCAAGAGACCCAGTACTTC. Its translation: CASSWGQQETQYF.

The V call is TRBV3-1, the J call TRBJ1-1; D not certain. Germline V gene sequence: CDR1 LGHDT, CDR2 YNNKEL (reference sequence). This CDR3 spans 14 amino acids. V was shortened by 4 bases and J by 1 base, with 10 bases between the two germline ends. The CDR3 DNA reads as TGTGCCAGCAGCCCGTCAAGGAAGAACACTGAAGCTTTCTTT. It specifies CASSPSRKNTEAFF.

V and J are TRBV5-1 and TRBJ2-2; D remains unclear. V lost 4 bases and J lost 1, with 5 bases in between. The length of the CDR3 is 13 residues. Germline V lookup: CDR1 SGHRS, CDR2 YFSETQ. The CDR3 here is CASSHRNTGELFF. For the CDR3, the DNA is TGCGCCAGCAGCCACCGGAACACCGGGGAGCTGTTTTTT.

V and J are TRBV12-3 or TRBV12-4 and TRBJ2-1, with 12 bases identical to TRBD2. V dropped 7 bases and J dropped 4; count of bases not matched to a gene: 5. This CDR3 has 15 amino acids. The CDR3 DNA follows: TGTGCCAGCACTTCTAGCGGGGGGGCTTACAATGAGCAGTTCTTC. This codes for CASTSSGGAYNEQFF.

The V gene is TRBV25-1, the J gene TRBJ2-7, with a weak D call TRBD1 (6 bases). This CDR3 comprises 12 residues. CDR1 and CDR2 (germline): MGHDK, SYGVNS. V lost 5 bases and J lost 4, with 9 bases in between. This CDR3 reads CASSPTGYEQYV. CDR3 DNA sequence: TGTGCCAGCAGTCCGACAGGATACGAGCAGTACGTC.

The gene calls are TRBV9 and TRBJ1-4; D is perhaps TRBD1 (5 bases). The germline V gene encodes CDR1 SGDLS and CDR2 YYNGEE. Trimming shortened V by 4 bases and J by 2 bases, and 21 bases separated the two germline ends. This CDR3 region has 18 residues. CDR3 amino acids: CASSPPPSRGITNEKLFF. Written as DNA, the CDR3 is TGTGCCAGCAGCCCCCCTCCATCGCGGGGGATTACTAATGAAAAACTGTTTTTT.

V is TRBV6-5 and J is TRBJ1-1, with 8 bases aligning to TRBD1. CDR3 length: 13 amino acids. Looked up from germline, CDR1 is MNHEY and CDR2 is SVGAGI. V shed 6 bases and J 4 bases; nucleotides not matched to a gene: 4. This chain's CDR3 is CASRSTGGTEAFF. The CDR3 nucleotides read TGTGCCAGCAGGTCAACAGGGGGCACTGAAGCTTTCTTT.

This chain joins TRBV3-1 and TRBJ2-3; possible D gene TRBD2, 7 bases. The CDR3 is 19 amino acids. The germline V and J ends were trimmed by 1 base and 2 bases, with 22 bases remaining between them. The germline gives CDR1 LGHDT, CDR2 YNNKEL (reference sequence). CDR3 residues: CASSQGWGGGAPSTDTQYF. CDR3 nucleotides: TGTGCCAGCAGCCAAGGGTGGGGAGGGGGGGCCCCCTCCACAGATACGCAGTATTTT.

The count of this clonotype is one. V is TRBV27 and J is TRBJ1-2; tentatively, D is TRBD1 (5 bases). The CDR3 sequence is 15 residues long. Germline CDR1 reads MNHEY; CDR2 reads SMNVEV (reference sequence). V was clipped by 5 bases and J by 5 bases, with 18 bases between them. The CDR3 protein is CASSPTWDGQYGYTF. The CDR3 DNA follows: TGTGCCAGCAGTCCGACCTGGGACGGACAATATGGCTACACCTTC.

V is TRBV12-3 or TRBV12-4 and J is TRBJ2-1, with D tentatively TRBD2 (5 bases). Trimming stripped 2 bases from V and 2 bases from J, with 7 bases between. CDR3 length equals 14 residues. CDR3 loop: CASSLSSPYNEQFF. CDR3 bases: TGTGCCAGCAGTTTATCTAGCCCCTACAATGAGCAGTTCTTC.

The rearrangement uses TRBV30 and TRBJ2-1, with 12 bases fitting TRBD2. CDR3 length equals 17 residues. CDR1 and CDR2 from the germline V gene are GTSNPN and SVGIG (reference sequence). The V segment lost 0 bases and the J segment 2 bases; nucleotides outside the gene matches: 5. Here the CDR3 DNA reads TGTGCCTGGAGTGTTGGTCTAGCGGGAGGGCCCTACAATGAGCAGTTCTTC. Translated, it gives CAWSVGLAGGPYNEQFF. Based on the CDR3 plus reference TRBV30 and TRBJ2-1, the full variable domain is SQTIHQWPATLVQPVGSPLSLECTVEGTSNPNLYWYRQAAGRGLQLLFYSVGIGQISSEVPQNLSASRPQDRQFILSSKKLLLSDSGFYLCAWSVGLAGGPYNEQFFGPGTRLTVL.

The chain uses TRBV20-1 and TRBJ1-4, with TRBD1 as a possible D gene (5 bases). Germline CDR1 DFQATT, CDR2 SNEGSKA (reference sequence). V lost 2 bases, J lost 0 bases, and 13 bases lay in between. The CDR3 extends over 16 amino acids. CDR3 protein: CSARSGQFTTNEKLFF. The CDR3 DNA reads as TGCAGTGCTAGATCCGGACAATTTACAACTAATGAAAAACTGTTTTTT.

The chain recombines TRBV7-2 with TRBJ2-1, with 11 bases fitting TRBD2. With 2 bases clipped from V and 5 bases from J, the junction kept 2 bases outside the gene matches. CDR1 is SGHTA and CDR2 is FQGNSA in the germline V gene. The CDR3 runs to 15 residues. CDR3 coding DNA: TGTGCCAGCAGCTTAACGACTAGCGGGGACAATGAGCAGTTCTTC. This translates into CASSLTTSGDNEQFF. The whole variable domain, remainder taken from reference TRBV7-2 and TRBJ2-1, is GAGVSQSPSNKVTEKGKDVELRCDPISGHTALYWYRQSLGQGLEFLIYFQGNSAPDKSGLPSDRFSAERTGGSVSTLTIQRTQQEDSAVYLCASSLTTSGDNEQFFGPGTRLTVL.

This sequence joins TRBV2 and TRBJ1-1, with D unresolved. The CDR3 sequence is 15 residues long. CDR1 is SNHLY and CDR2 is FYNNEI in the germline V gene. The germline V and J ends were trimmed by 3 bases and 7 bases, with 18 bases remaining between them. The CDR3 loop is CASSDGAGLDGEAFF. As DNA, the CDR3 is TGTGCCAGCAGTGATGGTGCGGGCCTGGACGGTGAAGCTTTCTTT.

The chain couples TRBV7-9 to TRBJ2-7; no clear D. The length of the CDR3 is 12 residues. Germline V gene sequence: CDR1 SEHNR, CDR2 FQNEAQ (reference sequence). Trimming cost V 1 base and J 3 bases, with 4 bases left between them. CDR3: CASSLVSYEQYF. CDR3 nucleotide sequence: TGTGCCAGCAGCTTAGTAAGCTACGAGCAGTACTTC.

The rearrangement joins TRBV6-6 to TRBJ2-2; tentative D call: TRBD2 (6 bases). Germline lookup yields CDR1 MNHNY and CDR2 SVGAGI (reference sequence). The CDR3 totals 14 residues. V lost 8 bases and J 9 bases, leaving 19 bases between the germline ends. CDR3 loop: CASQSSGSVRELFF. The CDR3 bases are TGTGCCAGCCAGAGCTCCGGGAGTGTCCGGGAGCTGTTTTTT.